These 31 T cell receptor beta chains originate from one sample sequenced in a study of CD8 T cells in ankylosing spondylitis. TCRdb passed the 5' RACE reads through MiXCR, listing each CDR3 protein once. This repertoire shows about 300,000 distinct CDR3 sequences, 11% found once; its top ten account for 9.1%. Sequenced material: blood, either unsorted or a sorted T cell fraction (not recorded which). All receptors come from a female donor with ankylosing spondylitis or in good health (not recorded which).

CDR3 sequence (DNA): TGCGCCAGCAGCTACACAGGGGGCGGTGAGCAGTTCTTC. Its translation: CASSYTGGGEQFF. The chain has TRBV5-1 and TRBJ2-1; 9 bases map to TRBD1. The CDR3 covers 13 residues. With 3 bases clipped from V and 9 bases from J, the junction kept 4 bases outside the gene matches. Looked up from germline, CDR1 is SGHRS and CDR2 is YFSETQ.

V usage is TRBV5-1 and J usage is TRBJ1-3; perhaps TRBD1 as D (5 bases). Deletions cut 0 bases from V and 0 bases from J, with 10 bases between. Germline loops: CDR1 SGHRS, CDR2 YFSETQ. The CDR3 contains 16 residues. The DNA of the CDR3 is TGCGCCAGCAGCTTGGACAGGTCCCGCTCTGGAAACACCATATATTTT. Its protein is CASSLDRSRSGNTIYF.

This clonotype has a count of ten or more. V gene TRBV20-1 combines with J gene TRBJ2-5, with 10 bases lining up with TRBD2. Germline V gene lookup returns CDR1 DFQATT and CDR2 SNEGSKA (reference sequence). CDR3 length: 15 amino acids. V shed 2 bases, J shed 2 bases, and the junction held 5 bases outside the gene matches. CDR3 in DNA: TGCAGTGCTAGATTGCCTAGCGGGGGACAAGAGACCCAGTACTTC. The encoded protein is CSARLPSGGQETQYF.

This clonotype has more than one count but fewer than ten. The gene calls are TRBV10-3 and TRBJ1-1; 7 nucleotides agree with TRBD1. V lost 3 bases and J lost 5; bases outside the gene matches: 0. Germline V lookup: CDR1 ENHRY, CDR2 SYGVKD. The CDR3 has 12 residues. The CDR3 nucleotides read TGTGCCATCAGTGACAGGGGGACTGAAGCTTTCTTT. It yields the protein CAISDRGTEAFF.

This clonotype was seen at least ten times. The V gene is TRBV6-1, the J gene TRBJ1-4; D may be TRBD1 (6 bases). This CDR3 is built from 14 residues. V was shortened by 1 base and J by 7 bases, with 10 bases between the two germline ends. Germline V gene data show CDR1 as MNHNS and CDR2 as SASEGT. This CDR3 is CASSEGGHLEKLFF. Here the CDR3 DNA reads TGTGCCAGCAGTGAAGGGGGACACCTTGAAAAACTGTTTTTT.

CDR3 amino acids: CASSPVLNTGELFF. CDR3 nucleotides: TGTGCCAGCAGCCCCGTTTTGAACACCGGGGAGCTGTTTTTT. The gene calls are TRBV7-3 and TRBJ2-2; D not certain. The CDR3 length is 14 residues. Germline V gene data show CDR1 as SGHTA and CDR2 as FQGTGA. V was trimmed by 5 bases and J by 1 base, leaving 8 bases between them.

The CDR3 is CASEDRGRRKLFF. CDR3 nucleotide sequence: TGTGCCAGCGAGGACAGGGGGCGTAGAAAACTGTTTTTT. The chain recombines TRBV6-6 with TRBJ1-4; the match to TRBD1 covers 11 bases. CDR1 MNHNY and CDR2 SVGAGI come from the germline V gene (reference sequence). This CDR3 has 13 amino acids. V lost 8 bases to trimming and J lost 10 bases; unmatched junction nucleotides: 6.

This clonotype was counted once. CDR3 loop: CAWSPDRDYEQYF. CDR3 DNA sequence: TGTGCCTGGAGTCCGGACAGGGACTACGAGCAGTACTTC. The chain is built from TRBV30 and TRBJ2-7, with 8 bases aligning to TRBD1. Germline values: CDR1 GTSNPN, CDR2 SVGIG (reference sequence). J lost 3 bases, V lost 2 bases, and 3 bases had no gene match. This CDR3 is built from 13 residues.

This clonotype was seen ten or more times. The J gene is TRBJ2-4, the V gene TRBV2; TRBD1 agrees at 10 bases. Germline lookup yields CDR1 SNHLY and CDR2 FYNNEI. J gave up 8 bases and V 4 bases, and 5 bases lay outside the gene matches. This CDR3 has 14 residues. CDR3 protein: CASSGRQGADIQYF. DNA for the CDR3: TGTGCCAGCAGTGGTAGACAGGGGGCCGACATTCAGTACTTC. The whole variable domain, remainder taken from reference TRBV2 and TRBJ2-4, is EPEVTQTPSHQVTQMGQEVILRCVPISNHLYFYWYRQILGQKVEFLVSFYNNEISEKSEIFDDQFSVERPDGSNFTLKIRSTKLEDSAMYFCASSGRQGADIQYFGAGTRLSVL.

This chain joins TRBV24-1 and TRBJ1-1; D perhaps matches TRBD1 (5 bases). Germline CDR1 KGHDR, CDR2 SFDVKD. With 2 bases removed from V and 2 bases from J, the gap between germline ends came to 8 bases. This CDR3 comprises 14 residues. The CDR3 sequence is CATSDSRTNTEAFF. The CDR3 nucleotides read TGTGCCACCAGTGATTCGAGGACAAACACTGAAGCTTTCTTT.

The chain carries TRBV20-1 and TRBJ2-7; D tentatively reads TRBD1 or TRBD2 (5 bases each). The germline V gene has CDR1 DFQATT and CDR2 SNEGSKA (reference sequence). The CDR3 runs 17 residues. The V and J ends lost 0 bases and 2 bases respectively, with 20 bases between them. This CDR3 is CSARETIIGDPTYEQYF. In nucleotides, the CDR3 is TGCAGTGCTAGAGAAACTATCATCGGGGACCCCACCTACGAGCAGTACTTC.

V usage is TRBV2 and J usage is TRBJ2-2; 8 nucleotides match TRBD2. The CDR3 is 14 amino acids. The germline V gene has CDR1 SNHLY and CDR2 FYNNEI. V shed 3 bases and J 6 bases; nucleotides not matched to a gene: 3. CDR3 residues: CASSDPLAAGELFF. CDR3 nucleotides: TGTGCCAGCAGTGATCCACTAGCGGCCGGGGAGCTGTTTTTT.

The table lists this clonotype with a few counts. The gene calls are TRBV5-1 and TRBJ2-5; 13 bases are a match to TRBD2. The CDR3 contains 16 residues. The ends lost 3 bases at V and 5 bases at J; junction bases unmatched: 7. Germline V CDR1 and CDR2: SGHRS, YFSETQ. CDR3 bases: TGCGCCAGCAGCTCCGGACTAGCGGGAGTAAAGGAGACCCAGTACTTC. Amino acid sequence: CASSSGLAGVKETQYF.

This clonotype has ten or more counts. CDR3 region: CSARDRADTQYF. The CDR3 DNA sequence: TGCAGTGCTCGGGACAGGGCAGATACGCAGTATTTT. The chain combines TRBV20-1 with TRBJ2-3; TRBD1 agrees at 9 bases. This CDR3 is 12 amino acids long. V was pared by 5 bases and J by 4 bases, with 1 base of the junction left unmatched. In germline, CDR1 is DFQATT, CDR2 SNEGSKA (reference sequence).

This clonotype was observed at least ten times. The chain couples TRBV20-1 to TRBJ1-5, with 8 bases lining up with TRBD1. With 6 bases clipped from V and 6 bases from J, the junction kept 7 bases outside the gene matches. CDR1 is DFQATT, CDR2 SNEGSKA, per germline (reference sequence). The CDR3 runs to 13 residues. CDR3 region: CSADGQGVQPQHF. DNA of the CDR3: TGCAGTGCCGATGGACAGGGTGTTCAGCCCCAGCATTTT.

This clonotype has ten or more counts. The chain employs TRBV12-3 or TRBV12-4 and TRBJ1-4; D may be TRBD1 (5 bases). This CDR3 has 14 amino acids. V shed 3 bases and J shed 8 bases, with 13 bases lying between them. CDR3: CASSFLLGGEKLFF. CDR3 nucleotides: TGTGCCAGCAGTTTTTTGTTGGGGGGGGAAAAACTGTTTTTT.

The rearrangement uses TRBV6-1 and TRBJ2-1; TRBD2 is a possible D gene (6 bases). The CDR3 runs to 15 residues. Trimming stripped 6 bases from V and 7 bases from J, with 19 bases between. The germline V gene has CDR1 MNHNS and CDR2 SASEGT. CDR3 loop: CASRRPGLSPNEQFF. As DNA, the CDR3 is TGTGCCAGCAGGAGACCGGGACTTAGTCCTAATGAGCAGTTCTTC.

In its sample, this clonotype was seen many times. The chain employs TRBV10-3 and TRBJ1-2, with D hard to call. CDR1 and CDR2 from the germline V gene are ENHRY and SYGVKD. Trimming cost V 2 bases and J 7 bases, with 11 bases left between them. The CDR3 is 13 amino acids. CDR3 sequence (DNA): TGTGCCATCAGTGAGCCCACTCTCCTTGGCTACACCTTC. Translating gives CAISEPTLLGYTF.

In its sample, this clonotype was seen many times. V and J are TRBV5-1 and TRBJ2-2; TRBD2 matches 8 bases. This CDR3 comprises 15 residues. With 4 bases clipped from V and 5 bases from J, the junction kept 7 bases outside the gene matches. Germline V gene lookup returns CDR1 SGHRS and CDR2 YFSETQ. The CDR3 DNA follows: TGCGCCAGCAGCAAGGGACTAGAAGGGACCGGGGAGCTGTTTTTT. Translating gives CASSKGLEGTGELFF.

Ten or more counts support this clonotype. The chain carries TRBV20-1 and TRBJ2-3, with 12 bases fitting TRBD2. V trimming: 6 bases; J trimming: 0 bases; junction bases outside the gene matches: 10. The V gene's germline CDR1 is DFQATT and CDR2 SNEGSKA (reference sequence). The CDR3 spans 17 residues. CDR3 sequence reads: CSATPSGGAVSTDTQYF. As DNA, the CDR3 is TGCAGTGCGACTCCTAGCGGGGGGGCTGTAAGCACAGATACGCAGTATTTT.

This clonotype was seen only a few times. CDR3 in DNA: TGTGCCAGTAGTCAGGTAGCAACTAACTACAATGAGCAGTTCTTC. It codes for CASSQVATNYNEQFF. The chain couples TRBV19 to TRBJ2-1; no reliable D call. CDR1 is LNHDA and CDR2 is SQIVND in the germline V gene (reference sequence). V was shortened by 5 bases and J by 3 bases, with 14 bases between the two germline ends. This CDR3 region has 15 residues.

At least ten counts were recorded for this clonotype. The CDR3 region is CAISGQPQYSTDTQYF. For the CDR3, the DNA is TGTGCCATCAGTGGCCAACCGCAATACAGCACAGATACGCAGTATTTT. The V and J genes are TRBV10-3 and TRBJ2-3, with unresolved D. Trimming took 4 bases from V and 0 from J, leaving 14 bases between them. CDR1 and CDR2 (germline): ENHRY, SYGVKD. The CDR3 is made up of 16 amino acids.

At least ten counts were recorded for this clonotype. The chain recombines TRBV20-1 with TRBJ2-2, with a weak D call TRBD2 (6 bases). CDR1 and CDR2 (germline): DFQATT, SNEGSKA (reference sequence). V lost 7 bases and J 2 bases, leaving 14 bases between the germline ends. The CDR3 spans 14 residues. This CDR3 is CSVSPGVNTGELFF. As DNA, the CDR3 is TGCAGTGTCTCTCCGGGGGTCAACACCGGGGAGCTGTTTTTT.

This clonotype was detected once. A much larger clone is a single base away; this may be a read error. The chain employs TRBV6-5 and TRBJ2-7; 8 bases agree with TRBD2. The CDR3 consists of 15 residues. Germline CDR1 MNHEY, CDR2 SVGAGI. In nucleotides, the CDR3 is TGTGCCAGCAGTTACAAAGCGGGAGTGTCGCGGGAGCCGTACTTC. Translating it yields CASSYKAGVSREPYF.

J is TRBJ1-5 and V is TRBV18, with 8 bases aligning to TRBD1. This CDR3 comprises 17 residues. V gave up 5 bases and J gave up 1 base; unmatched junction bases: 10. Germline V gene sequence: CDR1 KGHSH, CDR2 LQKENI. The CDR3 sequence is CASSSDSRGLSNQPQHF. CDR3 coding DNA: TGTGCCAGCTCATCAGATTCCAGGGGGCTAAGCAATCAGCCCCAGCATTTT.

CDR3 amino acids: CASSLGGITTDTQYF. DNA for the CDR3: TGTGCCAGCAGCTTAGGAGGGATCACCACAGATACGCAGTATTTT. The rearrangement uses TRBV7-9 and TRBJ2-3; a possible D gene is TRBD2 (5 bases). CDR1 is SEHNR, CDR2 FQNEAQ, per germline (reference sequence). Trimming pared 1 base from V and 2 bases from J, leaving 10 bases between. The CDR3 loop spans 15 amino acids. The whole variable domain, filled in from reference TRBV7-9 and TRBJ2-3, reads DTGVSQNPRHKITKRGQNVTFRCDPISEHNRLYWYRQTLGQGPEFLTYFQNEAQLEKSRLLSDRFSAERPKGSFSTLEIQRTEQGDSAMYLCASSLGGITTDTQYFGPGTRLTVL.

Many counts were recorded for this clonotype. For the CDR3, the DNA is TGTGCCAGCAGAGCTCTAGGATCAACTAATGAAAAACTGTTTTTT. Protein product: CASRALGSTNEKLFF. V usage is TRBV27 and J usage is TRBJ1-4; D gene uncertain. The V end lost 6 bases, the J end lost 0 bases, and 11 bases lay between the germline ends. Germline CDR1 and CDR2: MNHEY and SMNVEV (reference sequence). This CDR3 contains 15 residues.

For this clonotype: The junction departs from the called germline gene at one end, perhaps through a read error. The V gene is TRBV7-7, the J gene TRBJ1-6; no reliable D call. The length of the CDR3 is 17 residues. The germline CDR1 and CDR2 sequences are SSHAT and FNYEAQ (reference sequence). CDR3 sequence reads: CASSLLSGSSYNSPLHF. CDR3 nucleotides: TGTGCTAGCAGCTTACTATCAGGAAGCTCCTATAATTCACCCCTCCACTTT.

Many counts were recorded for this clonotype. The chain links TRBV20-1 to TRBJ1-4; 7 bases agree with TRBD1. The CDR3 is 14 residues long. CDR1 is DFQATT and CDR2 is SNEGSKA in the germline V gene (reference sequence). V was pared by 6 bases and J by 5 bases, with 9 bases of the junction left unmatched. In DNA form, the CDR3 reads TGCAGTGCGGAGGGGACAGCTCTGAATGAAAAACTGTTTTTT. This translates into CSAEGTALNEKLFF.

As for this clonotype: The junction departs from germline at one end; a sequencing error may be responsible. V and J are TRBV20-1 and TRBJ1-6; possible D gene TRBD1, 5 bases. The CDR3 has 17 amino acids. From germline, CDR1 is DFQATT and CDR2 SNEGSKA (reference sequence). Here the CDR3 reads CCARDKRGAGSNSPLHF. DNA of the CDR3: TGCTGTGCTAGAGATAAAAGGGGTGCCGGTAGCAATTCACCCCTCCACTTT.

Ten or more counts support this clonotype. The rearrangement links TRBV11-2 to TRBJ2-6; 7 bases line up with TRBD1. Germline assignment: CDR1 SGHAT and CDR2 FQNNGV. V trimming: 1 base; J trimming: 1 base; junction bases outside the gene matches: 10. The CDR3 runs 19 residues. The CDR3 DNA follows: TGTGCCAGCAGCTTAGTAACGGCAGGGGGTCTGTCTGGGGCCAACGTCCTGACTTTC. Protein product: CASSLVTAGGLSGANVLTF.